The subject of this entry is one TCR beta chain. Its matching antigen is unknown. This entry comes from a study of relationships among human T cell subsets. General study findings and limits: No significant subset differences appeared in V, D, J use, CDR3 length or N-additions. Many CDR3s were shared across Th1, Th2 and regulatory subsets. Clones with over 100 reads held over 60% of CD8+ cytotoxic sequences.

TCR alpha and beta CDR3s were amplified from mRNA by semiquantitative ARM-PCR. Exponential amplification used communal superprimers after tagged nested gene-specific primers in ARM-PCR. TCRdb reprocessed the multiplex PCR reads with MiXCR, giving one entry per CDR3 protein. The data contain 16,000 or so distinct CDR3 sequences, about three fifths of them singletons. T cell subsets were isolated with magnetic beads coated with subset-specific monoclonal antibodies. CDR1 is SGHAT, CDR2 FQNNGV, per germline. The CDR3 spans 17 residues. Trimming shortened V by 5 bases and J by 4 bases, and 22 bases separated the two germline ends.

Sequenced sample: total T cells sorted from blood. This receptor was taken from a man aged 40-50 years in good health. The gene calls are TRBV11-2 and TRBJ2-3; D ambiguous. The chain's CDR3 is CASSALRALTGADTQYF. The DNA of the CDR3 is TGTGCCAGCAGCGCCCTAAGGGCCTTAACCGGTGCAGATACGCAGTATTTT.